The 24 T cell receptor beta chains below come from one sample, sequenced in a study of molecular identifiers for immune sequencing clone quantification. A single record per CDR3 protein comes from TCRdb applying MiXCR to the PCR reads. The data contain some 93,000 distinct CDR3 sequences, roughly 23% of them seen just once; the ten biggest clones take up approximately 0.99%. The specimen sequenced was naive CD8+ T cells from blood, with Jurkat cell RNA spiked in. Specified subset: FACS-sorted CD8+CD4-CCR7+CD45RA+ naive T cells. The receptors derive from a human donor in good health. Some libraries in this study had Jurkat cell RNA spiked in.

This clonotype was counted many times. The chain combines TRBV6-1 with TRBJ2-3; 7 bases map to TRBD2. J lost 2 bases, V lost 3 bases, and 11 bases had no gene match. This CDR3 has 17 residues. Germline V gives CDR1 MNHNS, CDR2 SASEGT. The DNA of the CDR3 is TGTGCCAGCAGTGACCCCCGCCTAGCGGCCAACACAGATACGCAGTATTTT. This sequence encodes CASSDPRLAANTDTQYF.

As for this clonotype: Germline is not matched at one junction end, which may reflect a read error. This chain joins TRBV27 and TRBJ1-1, with a tentative D call TRBD1 (5 bases). Germline CDR1 is MNHEY and CDR2 is SMNVEV (reference sequence). CDR3 length: 13 residues. CDR3 loop: CDSSPSMNTEAFF. CDR3 DNA: TGCGACAGCAGTCCATCTATGAACACTGAAGCTTTCTTT.

This clonotype has at least ten counts. The CDR3 protein is CSARLTREPADTQYF. The CDR3 nucleotides are TGCAGTGCTAGACTCACCCGTGAACCGGCAGATACGCAGTATTTT. The J gene is TRBJ2-3, the V gene TRBV20-1; D remains unclear. Deletions cut 2 bases from V and 4 bases from J, with 16 bases between. Looked up from germline, CDR1 is DFQATT and CDR2 is SNEGSKA (reference sequence). The CDR3 contains 15 residues.

The sample holds one count of this clonotype. The missing conserved phenylalanine or tryptophan at the end of this CDR3 makes a read error likely. The chain combines TRBV19 with TRBJ2-2; D is unresolved. The CDR3 runs to 13 residues. Germline V gene lookup returns CDR1 LNHDA and CDR2 SQIVND (reference sequence). The V and J ends lost 1 base and 2 bases respectively, with 2 bases between them. This CDR3 is CASSIGNTGELFS. The CDR3 bases are TGTGCCAGTAGTATAGGAAACACCGGGGAGCTGTTTTCT.

This clonotype has a count of ten or more. The chain joins TRBV7-9 to TRBJ1-1; no clear D gene. CDR1 is SEHNR, CDR2 FQNEAQ, per germline (reference sequence). Trimming removed 7 bases from V and 8 bases from J, with 20 bases in between. CDR3 length: 14 residues. The CDR3 is CASTPDTYLREAFF. The CDR3 coding sequence is TGTGCCAGCACCCCCGACACTTACCTCAGGGAAGCTTTCTTT.

This clonotype was seen ten or more times. The V call is TRBV20-1, the J call TRBJ2-2; TRBD2 matches at 10 bases. Per the germline V gene, CDR1 is DFQATT and CDR2 is SNEGSKA (reference sequence). The CDR3 runs to 16 residues. V trimming: 3 bases; J trimming: 2 bases; junction bases outside the gene matches: 6. The CDR3 is CSARPLAGANTGELFF. For the CDR3, the DNA is TGCAGTGCTAGGCCCCTAGCGGGGGCTAACACCGGGGAGCTGTTTTTT.

As to this clonotype: A much larger clonotype is one base distant, so this may be a read error. This chain uses TRBV7-9 with TRBJ2-7; 10 bases line up with TRBD1. The CDR3 has 14 residues. From germline, CDR1 is SEHNR and CDR2 FQNEAQ (reference sequence). CDR3 coding DNA: TGTGTCAGCAGCCCAAGGACAGGGGGCTACGAGCAGTACTTC. Translation gives CVSSPRTGGYEQYF.

With respect to this clonotype: Germline is not matched at one junction end, which may reflect a read error. This chain uses TRBV10-1 with TRBJ2-5, with D unclear. The CDR3 totals 13 residues. Germline V gene data show CDR1 as WNHNN and CDR2 as SYGVQD (reference sequence). CDR3 amino acids: CVSSEDGQETQYF. The CDR3 nucleotides are TGCGTCAGCAGTGAGGATGGTCAAGAGACCCAGTACTTC.

With regard to this clonotype: This may come from a read error, since a much larger clone is one base off. This chain connects TRBV12-3 or TRBV12-4 to TRBJ2-7, with unresolved D. The CDR3 loop spans 13 amino acids. This chain's CDR3 is CASSPGRLYEQDF. The DNA for the CDR3 is TGTGCCAGCAGCCCGGGCCGGCTCTACGAGCAGGACTTC.

This clonotype has only a few counts. One junction end disagrees with the germline gene, perhaps due to a read error. This chain uses TRBV7-9 with TRBJ2-7; TRBD1 might be the D (6 bases). The germline V gene encodes CDR1 SEHNR and CDR2 FQNEAQ (reference sequence). The CDR3 sequence is 18 residues long. The CDR3 region has the DNA TGTGCCAGCAGCTTAGCGGTGAATAGGGGGTCCCTTTCCTATGAGCAGTACTTC. Translating it yields CASSLAVNRGSLSYEQYF.

This clonotype was counted many times. The rearrangement links TRBV12-3 or TRBV12-4 to TRBJ2-1; 12 bases are shared with TRBD2. The length of the CDR3 is 17 residues. V was clipped by 2 bases and J by 10 bases; unmatched bases: 12. The CDR3 DNA sequence: TGTGCCAGCAGTTTAACCTCTAGCGGGGGGGCCGAGGTCGAGCAGTTCTTC. It yields the protein CASSLTSSGGAEVEQFF.

The sample holds many counts of this clonotype. The rearrangement joins TRBV30 to TRBJ2-1, with 14 bases matching TRBD2. The CDR3 has 16 amino acids. Germline lookup yields CDR1 GTSNPN and CDR2 SVGIG (reference sequence). Germline trimming cut 5 bases from V and 9 bases from J; bases unmatched to any gene: 12. The CDR3 loop is CAWLGPGLAGVGEQFF. The CDR3 region has the DNA TGTGCCTGGCTGGGTCCGGGACTAGCGGGAGTAGGTGAGCAGTTCTTC.

For this clonotype: A much larger clone lies one base from this, so it may be a read error. V gene TRBV29-1 combines with J gene TRBJ2-3, with D tentatively TRBD2 (6 bases). The CDR3 is 13 amino acids. Germline-derived CDR1 and CDR2 are SQVTM and ANQGSEA. CDR3 nucleotides: TGCAACGTCCCCGGGGGAGGCACAGATACGCAGTATTTT. Translated, it gives CNVPGGGTDTQYF.

The chain recombines TRBV20-1 with TRBJ2-7; 13 bases map to TRBD2. The V gene end was trimmed by 4 bases and the J gene end by 4 bases; junction bases not matched to a gene: 16. CDR3 length: 18 amino acids. Looked up from germline, CDR1 is DFQATT and CDR2 is SNEGSKA (reference sequence). The CDR3 DNA reads TGCAGTGCTAACCCGACCGGACTAGCGGGAGCCCTCTCATACGAGCAGTACTTC. This translates into CSANPTGLAGALSYEQYF.

This clonotype was recorded many times. The chain carries TRBV7-9 and TRBJ1-1; D call uncertain. CDR1 is SEHNR, CDR2 FQNEAQ, per germline (reference sequence). The ends were cut back, 0 bases at V and 0 bases at J, with 8 bases in the middle. The length of the CDR3 is 15 residues. The CDR3 region is CASSLAVGMNTEAFF. CDR3 nucleotide sequence: TGTGCCAGCAGCTTAGCCGTAGGCATGAACACTGAAGCTTTCTTT.

This clonotype was seen repeatedly, ten times or more. The chain combines TRBV4-1 with TRBJ1-5; no clear D. The CDR3 is made up of 16 amino acids. V was cut by 4 bases and J by 0 bases, with 13 bases left in between. Germline V gene data show CDR1 as MGHRA and CDR2 as YSYEKL. The CDR3 reads CASSPAVQDSNQPQHF. The CDR3, as DNA: TGCGCCAGCAGCCCGGCCGTCCAGGATAGCAATCAGCCCCAGCATTTT.

This clonotype has ten or more counts. J is TRBJ1-5 and V is TRBV7-2, with a weak D call TRBD1 (5 bases). The CDR3 loop spans 14 amino acids. CDR1 is SGHTA and CDR2 is FQGNSA in the germline V gene. Trimming stripped 0 bases from V and 3 bases from J, with 6 bases between. CDR3 DNA: TGTGCCAGCAGCTTAGCAGGGGTCAATCAGCCCCAGCATTTT. It yields the protein CASSLAGVNQPQHF.

This clonotype showed up just a few times. The gene calls are TRBV9 and TRBJ2-3; unclear D gene. Germline V gene sequence: CDR1 SGDLS, CDR2 YYNGEE. The V end was cut by 0 bases, the J end by 1 base, with 12 bases between. This CDR3 contains 16 residues. CDR3 in DNA: TGTGCCAGCAGCGTAGAAGAGATCCTTCGCACAGATACGCAGTATTTT. It translates to CASSVEEILRTDTQYF.

Concerning this clonotype itself: A clone one base away is much larger, so this may be a read error. This rearrangement joins TRBV20-1 to TRBJ2-7, with 7 bases fitting TRBD1. Germline CDR1 and CDR2: DFQATT and SNEGSKA (reference sequence). J was trimmed by 0 bases and V by 5 bases; bases with no gene match: 4. The CDR3 has 13 amino acids. CDR3: CSAADRPSYEQYF. CDR3 DNA: TGCAGTGCTGCGGACAGGCCCTCCTACGAGCAGTACTTC.

This chain uses TRBV7-2 with TRBJ2-1; D is ambiguous. CDR3 length equals 14 residues. Trimming stripped 3 bases from V and 3 bases from J, with 9 bases between. Germline CDR1 and CDR2: SGHTA and FQGNSA. The CDR3 reads CASSFHGFYNEQFF. As DNA, the CDR3 is TGTGCCAGCAGCTTTCACGGGTTCTACAATGAGCAGTTCTTC.

J is TRBJ2-2 and V is TRBV6-5, with unresolved D. The CDR3 sequence is 14 residues long. CDR1 and CDR2 (germline): MNHEY, SVGAGI. Trimming removed 0 bases from V and 6 bases from J, with 8 bases in between. CDR3 in DNA: TGTGCCAGCAGTTACTCAGGTCTGGCCGGGGAGCTGTTTTTT. Translated: CASSYSGLAGELFF.

The V call is TRBV6-2 or TRBV6-3, the J call TRBJ2-1; the D is unclear. The CDR3 has 12 residues. The V gene's germline CDR1 is MNHEY and CDR2 SVGEGT. The V gene lost 2 bases and the J gene lost 5 bases, with 4 bases spanning the gap. The DNA of the CDR3 is TGTGCCAGCAGTTACCTAAACAATGAGCAGTTCTTC. Its translation: CASSYLNNEQFF.

On this clonotype itself: At one end, the junction sequence differs from germline, possibly due to a read error. This chain links TRBV28 with TRBJ2-3; D remains ambiguous. From germline, CDR1 is MDHEN and CDR2 SYDVKM. CDR3 length: 15 amino acids. The CDR3: CTSSSSFPETDTQYF. Written as DNA, the CDR3 is TGTACCAGCAGCTCATCGTTCCCAGAAACAGATACGCAGTATTTT. Based on the CDR3 plus reference TRBV28 and TRBJ2-3, the full variable domain is DVKVTQSSRYLVKRTGEKVFLECVQDMDHENMFWYRQDPGLGLRLIYFSYDVKMKEKGDIPEGYSVSREKKERFSLILESASTNQTSMYLCTSSSSFPETDTQYFGPGTRLTVL.

Comment on this clonotype: A much more abundant neighbour one base away suggests this may be a read error. The chain joins TRBV28 to TRBJ1-6, with 7 bases that match TRBD1. Germline-derived CDR1 and CDR2 are MDHEN and SYDVKM. There are 15 residues in the CDR3. CDR3 nucleotides: TGTGCCTGCAGAGGGACAGATTCCTATAATTCACCCCTCCACTTT. Amino acids: CACRGTDSYNSPLHF.